This T cell receptor (beta chain) appears in the sequencing data of a study of blood T cells in healthy people across ages. Study-wide findings and caveats: Strong correlation linked observed beta diversity and percent naive T cells.

All donors came from Russia, were Caucasian and healthy, and spanned ages roughly 6 to 100. As to this clonotype: Antigen specificity is unknown. One junction end disagrees with the germline gene, perhaps due to a read error.

The CDR3 is 15 amino acids. The germline gives CDR1 DFQATT, CDR2 SNEGSKA (reference sequence). With a J-beta primer mix and a sample-barcoded 5' primer, a second PCR ran 7 to 11 cycles. One entry per CDR3 protein, called by TCRdb with MiXCR from the 5' RACE reads. The sample includes 850,000 or so distinct CDR3 sequences, 25% to 35% seen only once; the top ten take roughly a sixth. The chain combines TRBV20-1 with TRBJ2-3; 9 bases are a match to TRBD2. The TCR originated in a woman aged 80 or over in good health. Sequencing used blood. CDR3 region: CSAPVTSGRTDAQYF. The CDR3 DNA follows: TGCAGTGCTCCCGTGACTAGCGGACGCACAGATGCGCAGTATTTT.